Listed below are T cell receptor beta chains from one sample, sequenced in a study of T-cell memory formation after mild COVID-19. TCRdb called the 5' RACE reads again in MiXCR, with one record for every CDR3 protein. The table records approximately 580,000 distinct CDR3 sequences, around 21% of them present only once. The sample consisted of PBMCs or a T cell subset sorted from them (not recorded which). The receptors derive from an adult woman who had mild COVID-19 (a few samples of this study predate the infection). Cell type and time point are not known. CDR3s include the opening cysteine and the closing phenylalanine or tryptophan. The D gene is left open where the match is weak. Clone size is stated in some rows and not others, as once, few, many or a class when expanded.

V,J,size,D,CDR3,DNA
TRBV7-9,TRBJ1-1,.,.,CASRRGGNTEAFF,TGTGCCAGCAGGAGAGGAGGTAACACTGAAGCTTTCTTT
TRBV7-2,TRBJ2-5,.,TRBD2,CASSPRTSTYQETQYF,TGTGCCAGCAGCCCGCGGACTAGTACGTACCAAGAGACCCAGTACTTC
TRBV5-1,TRBJ2-1,.,.,CASKYGGSLNEQFF,TGCGCCAGCAAGTACGGGGGAAGCCTCAATGAGCAGTTCTTC
TRBV6-1,TRBJ2-2,.,.,CASSEWERTGELFF,TGTGCCAGCAGTGAATGGGAGAGAACCGGGGAGCTGTTTTTT
TRBV12-3/TRBV12-4,TRBJ2-6,many,.,CASSSESGTGANVLTF,TGTGCCAGCAGTTCCGAGTCCGGTACCGGGGCCAACGTCCTGACTTTC
TRBV9,TRBJ1-1,.,.,CASSVAGVNTEAFF,TGTGCCAGCAGCGTAGCAGGGGTTAACACTGAAGCTTTCTTT
TRBV29-1,TRBJ1-1,few,.,CSATGWTGTEAFF,TGCAGCGCCACTGGGTGGACGGGGACTGAAGCTTTCTTT
TRBV20-1,TRBJ2-7,many,TRBD1,CSADRDRAPYEQYF,TGCAGTGCTGACCGGGACAGGGCCCCCTACGAGCAGTACTTC
TRBV7-9,TRBJ2-2,.,TRBD2,CARAPLAGADTGELFF,TGTGCCAGAGCCCCCTTAGCGGGAGCGGACACCGGGGAGCTGTTTTTT
TRBV2,TRBJ1-2,.,.,CASSERTPPNYGYTF,TGTGCCAGCAGTGAGCGGACACCCCCTAACTATGGCTACACCTTC
TRBV10-2,TRBJ2-5,.,TRBD2,CASSEQLAGRGETQYF,TGCGCCAGCAGTGAGCAGTTAGCGGGGAGGGGAGAGACCCAGTACTTC
TRBV7-2,TRBJ2-5,.,.,CASSSSRGYQETQYF,TGTGCCAGCAGCTCCAGCCGGGGATACCAAGAGACCCAGTACTTC
TRBV20-1,TRBJ1-1,few,.,CSAGSHANTEAFF,TGCAGTGCTGGGAGCCATGCGAACACTGAAGCTTTCTTT
TRBV12-3/TRBV12-4,TRBJ2-7,few,TRBD2,CASSPPGGLAGATYEQYF,TGTGCCAGCAGTCCTCCGGGGGGGCTAGCGGGGGCAACCTACGAGCAGTACTTC
TRBV20-1,TRBJ1-2,many,.,CSARATISGPGYTF,TGCAGTGCTAGGGCTACGATAAGCGGGCCTGGCTACACCTTC
TRBV7-9,TRBJ2-5,.,.,CASSLSGSSYQETQYF,TGTGCCAGCAGCTTATCTGGAAGCAGTTACCAAGAGACCCAGTACTTC
TRBV12-3/TRBV12-4,TRBJ2-6,few,TRBD2,CASSRSGGVSGANVLTF,TGTGCCAGCAGCAGAAGCGGGGGGGTATCCGGGGCCAACGTCCTGACTTTC
TRBV18,TRBJ2-3,many,TRBD1,CASSRQGAETDTQYF,TGTGCCAGCTCACGACAGGGGGCGGAGACAGATACGCAGTATTTT
TRBV9,TRBJ2-1,.,.,CASSVEGRLSSYNEQFF,TGTGCCAGCAGCGTAGAGGGTCGGCTCAGCTCCTACAATGAGCAGTTCTTC
TRBV20-1,TRBJ1-2,.,.,CSAHRLLDSSYTF,TGCAGTGCTCACCGACTCCTAGACAGTAGCTACACCTTC
TRBV4-1,TRBJ1-2,many,.,CASSQQGGLIGYTF,TGCGCCAGCAGCCAACAAGGAGGGTTGATCGGCTACACCTTC
TRBV15,TRBJ2-1,few,TRBD2,CATSRDPGGGAYNEQFF,TGTGCCACCAGCAGAGATCCGGGCGGGGGGGCCTACAATGAGCAGTTCTTC